These 9 T cell receptor beta chains came from one sample sequenced in a study of Ad26.COV2.S vaccination and SARS-CoV-2 variants (dated by TCRdb to the early 2020s). The sample's time point label, in plain terms: individuals recovered from natural SARS-CoV-2 infection. Libraries came from the immunoSEQ multiplex PCR assay. TCRdb carries this immuneACCESS record with in-frame sequences only. Its versions omit some clonotypes, under half of them owing to an unresolved V gene in the studies checked, with the rest unexplained. For this sample the table gives about 94,000 clones, of which 82% were detected only once. 15% to 20% of the sample is held by the ten biggest clonotypes. This specimen consisted of peripheral blood, obtained after recovery from COVID-19. Every receptor here comes from a human donor who had recovered from COVID-19.

This clone was detected many times. This sequence joins TRBV29-1 and TRBJ1-6; possibly TRBD1 for D (5 bases). Trimming stripped 4 bases from V and 10 bases from J, with 14 bases between. The CDR3 sequence is 13 residues long. Per germline, CDR1 SQVTM and CDR2 ANQGSEA. CDR3 residues: CSVGGQRDSPLHF. The CDR3 DNA sequence: TGCAGCGTTGGTGGCCAACGGGACTCACCCCTCCACTTT. The full variable domain, rest sourced from reference TRBV29-1 and TRBJ1-6, is SAVISQKPSRDICQRGTSLTIQCQVDSQVTMMFWYRQQPGQSLTLIATANQGSEATYESGFVIDKFPISRPNLTFSTLTVSNMSPEDSSIYLCSVGGQRDSPLHFGNGTRLTVT.

The chain combines TRBV27 with TRBJ1-2; 9 nucleotides match TRBD1. V shed 8 bases, J shed 8 bases, and the junction held 15 bases outside the gene matches. Germline V gene sequence: CDR1 MNHEY, CDR2 SMNVEV (reference sequence). This CDR3 spans 15 amino acids. The CDR3 region has the DNA TGTGCCAGCGGGGCACCGGGACAGGGAATGAAGGGCTACACCTTC. Protein sequence: CASGAPGQGMKGYTF.

V and J are TRBV7-9 and TRBJ1-2; D is perhaps TRBD1 (5 bases). The CDR3 has 13 residues. The germline V gene has CDR1 SEHNR and CDR2 FQNEAQ (reference sequence). Trimming cost V 3 bases and J 4 bases, with 9 bases left between them. This chain's CDR3 is CASSFTGGYGYTF. The CDR3 nucleotides are TGTGCCAGCAGCTTCACAGGTGGCTATGGCTACACCTTC.

The chain joins TRBV7-3 to TRBJ2-7; 8 bases map to TRBD2. Germline values: CDR1 SGHTA, CDR2 FQGTGA. Trimming removed 2 bases from V and 5 bases from J; junction bases left unmatched: 5. CDR3 size: 14 residues. CDR3: CASSLQPGLDEQYF. The CDR3 region has the DNA TGTGCCAGCAGCTTACAGCCGGGACTAGACGAGCAGTACTTC.

CDR3 loop: CASSLTSGPSYEQYF. The DNA of the CDR3 is TGTGCCAGCAGCTTAACTAGCGGGCCAAGTTACGAGCAGTACTTC. The rearrangement joins TRBV7-9 to TRBJ2-7; 9 bases line up with TRBD2. J gave up 4 bases and V 2 bases, and 6 bases lay outside the gene matches. The CDR3 runs to 15 residues. CDR1 is SEHNR, CDR2 FQNEAQ, per germline (reference sequence).

The rearrangement uses TRBV2 and TRBJ1-1; D perhaps matches TRBD1 (6 bases). V was clipped by 2 bases and J by 7 bases, with 26 bases between them. The CDR3 has 18 residues. Germline CDR1 is SNHLY and CDR2 is FYNNEI. This CDR3 is CASSETRVRLNIGGEAFF. As DNA, the CDR3 is TGTGCCAGCAGTGAAACCAGGGTCAGGCTCAACATAGGGGGTGAAGCTTTCTTT.

The chain employs TRBV6-5 and TRBJ2-3; 9 bases are a match to TRBD1. There are 15 residues in the CDR3. The V gene's germline CDR1 is MNHEY and CDR2 SVGAGI. V lost 4 bases and J lost 4; bases outside the gene matches: 6. The CDR3 sequence is CASSSPGQGPDTQYF. CDR3 DNA sequence: TGTGCCAGCAGTTCCCCGGGACAGGGTCCAGATACGCAGTATTTT.

The chain joins TRBV19 to TRBJ2-1, with TRBD1 matching 8 bases. The CDR3 has 14 residues. The V and J ends lost 3 bases and 12 bases, in that order; junction bases with no gene match: 10. Germline CDR1 reads LNHDA; CDR2 reads SQIVND (reference sequence). CDR3 loop: CASSINGQGGRQFF. CDR3 coding DNA: TGTGCCAGTAGTATCAATGGACAGGGTGGAAGGCAGTTCTTC.

The chain uses TRBV4-3 and TRBJ2-6; no clear D. CDR1 is LGHNA and CDR2 is YSLEER in the germline V gene. The CDR3 has 16 residues. Trimming shortened V by 0 bases and J by 1 base, and 7 bases separated the two germline ends. The CDR3 sequence: CASSQEVGSGANVLTF. In nucleotides, the CDR3 is TGCGCCAGCAGCCAAGAAGTAGGGTCTGGGGCCAACGTCCTGACTTTC.